This T cell receptor (beta chain) was sequenced in a study of T cell responses to AZD1222 COVID-19 vaccine. This clone was observed once. What it binds is unknown. The study, taken as a whole, reports: White British people made up most donors, females outnumbered males, and clonal diversity was possibly underestimated. The span of vaccine-associated CD4 TCRs extended across spike, with dominance at 160-218 and 743-854.

The protocol was immunoSEQ multiplex PCR, while the TCRdb copy is restricted to in-frame clones and leaves out a portion. Here the sample spans nearly 200,000 clones, around 93% being singletons. The clonotype originates from an adult who received the AZD1222 COVID-19 vaccine. The sample here was peripheral blood, taken 28 days after the second AZD1222 dose.

The CDR3 nucleotides read TGTGCCAGCAGTGTCATGTGGGGTCGCTATGGCTACACCTTC. Translated: CASSVMWGRYGYTF. The gene calls are TRBV2 and TRBJ1-2; D is uncertain. CDR1 and CDR2 (germline): SNHLY, FYNNEI. Trimming took off 4 bases at V and 4 bases at J, with 13 bases between the two ends. This CDR3 region has 14 residues.